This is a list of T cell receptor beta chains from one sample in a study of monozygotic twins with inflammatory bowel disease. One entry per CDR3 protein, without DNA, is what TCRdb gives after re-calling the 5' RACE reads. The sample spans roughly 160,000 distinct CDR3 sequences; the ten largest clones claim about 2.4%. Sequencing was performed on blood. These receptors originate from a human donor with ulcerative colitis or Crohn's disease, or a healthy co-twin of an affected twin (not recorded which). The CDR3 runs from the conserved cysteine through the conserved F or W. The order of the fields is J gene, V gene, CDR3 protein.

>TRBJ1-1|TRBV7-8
CASSGIRASTEAFF
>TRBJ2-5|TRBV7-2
CASSLRSLQETQYF
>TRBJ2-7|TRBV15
CATSRDRSGQGPYEQYF
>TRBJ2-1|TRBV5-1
CASSLEASGSAEQFF
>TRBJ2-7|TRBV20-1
CSARDAGTEYYEQYF
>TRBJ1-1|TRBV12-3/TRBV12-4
CASSPWGLEAFF
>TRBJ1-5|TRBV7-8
CASSLGMGALGQPQHF
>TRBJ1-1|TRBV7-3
CASSLGTNTEAFF
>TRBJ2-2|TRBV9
CASSLAGGEYEELFF
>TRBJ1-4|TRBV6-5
CASSYGGGRANEKLFF
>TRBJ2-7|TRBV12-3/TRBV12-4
CASSPTVPYEQYF
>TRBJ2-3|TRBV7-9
CASSSEGRRADTQYF
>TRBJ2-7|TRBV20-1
CSAREWGGKGYEQYF
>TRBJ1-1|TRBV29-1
CSVESEMNTEAFF
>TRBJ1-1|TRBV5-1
CASSLGPGMNTEAFF
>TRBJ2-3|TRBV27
CASSLSMEAGGPGDTQYF
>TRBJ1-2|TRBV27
CASRPTGQGLYGYTF
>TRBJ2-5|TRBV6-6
CASSYRETQYF
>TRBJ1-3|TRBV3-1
CASSPTGAGNTIYF
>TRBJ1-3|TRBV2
CASSRTLSGNTIYF
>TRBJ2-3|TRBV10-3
CAISDPRQVFTDTQYF
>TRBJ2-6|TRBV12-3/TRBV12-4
CASSPGPGRSGANVLTF
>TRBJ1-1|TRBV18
CASSRIALNTEAFF
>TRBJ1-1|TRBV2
CASSRARGVGDMNTEAFF
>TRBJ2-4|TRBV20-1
CSATQGRDIQYF
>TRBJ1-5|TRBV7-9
CASSLGAGRGNQPQHF